The source of this TCR beta chain is a study of post-analysis software for immune sequencing data. Study-wide background: Disease courses included relapsing-remitting, secondary progressive and progressive-relapsing multiple sclerosis. Study outcomes and limitations: Strong co-clustering by F measure linked samples that shared a preparation batch. Controls showed lower frequencies than patients for roughly 5 TRBV segments, and TRBV5-6, TRBV5-1 and TRBV20-1 were among these. Normalized Chao1 diversity was significantly reduced in patients versus controls.

V gave up 6 bases and J gave up 2 bases, with 9 bases separating them. The V gene's germline CDR1 is MNHEY and CDR2 SVGAGI. The CDR3 has 13 residues. A note on this clonotype: Its antigen is unknown.

Built from TCR beta cDNA, the libraries had unique molecular identifiers in them. Input of about 0.9 to 10 million T cells yielded hundreds of thousands of cDNA molecules. MiXCR, applied by TCRdb to the PCR reads, yields one record per CDR3 protein. The sample lists about 820,000 distinct CDR3 sequences, approximately 57% occurring once. The source material was blood. The rearrangement joins TRBV6-5 to TRBJ2-3; tentatively, D is TRBD1 (6 bases). This clonotype was sampled from a girl between 10 and 17 years old with multiple sclerosis. This CDR3 is CASRQGLTDTQYF. In nucleotides, the CDR3 is TGTGCCAGCAGACAGGGCCTCACAGATACGCAGTATTTT.